The rows below give T cell receptor beta chains drawn from one sample of a study of blood T cell repertoires in COVID-19. Sequencing used immunoSEQ multiplex PCR; TCRdb keeps in-frame clones, though not all of them. The sample consists of approximately 450,000 clones, roughly 91% of them appearing once. Sequencing was performed on peripheral blood. The receptor set was obtained from a woman under 40 with acute or convalescent COVID-19. The CDR3 runs from the conserved cysteine through the conserved F or W. The D gene is left open where the match is weak. For some rows the clone size is stated as once, few or many, or as a class when expanded; others skip it.

>TRBV2|.|.|TRBJ2-5
TGTGCCAGCAGTGAAGGCAGGGCCAGGGAGACCCAGTACTTC
CASSEGRARETQYF
>TRBV9|TRBD1|.|TRBJ1-6
TGTGCCAGCAGCGCACAGGGGGCTGTAACACCCCTCCACTTT
CASSAQGAVTPLHF
>TRBV29-1|.|.|TRBJ1-1
TGCAGCGTTGAGCCGGGAAACACTGAAGCTTTCTTT
CSVEPGNTEAFF
>TRBV11-2|.|.|TRBJ2-2
TGTGCCAGCAGCGCGGATCGGACAGCCAACACCGGGGAGCTGTTTTTT
CASSADRTANTGELFF
>TRBV12-5|TRBD2|.|TRBJ2-7
TGTGCTAGTGGTTTGGTAGTGTCTAGCGGAATATACGAGCAGTACTTC
CASGLVVSSGIYEQYF
>TRBV9|.|.|TRBJ2-5
TGTGCCAGCAGCGTAGGGGGGCGAGAGACCCAGTACTTC
CASSVGGRETQYF
>TRBV11-3|.|.|TRBJ2-5
TGTGCCAGCAGCCCGACGTCGGCTAGCGAGACCCAGTACTTC
CASSPTSASETQYF
>TRBV6-5|.|few|TRBJ2-2
TGTGCCAGCAGTTTCAGGGGACAGAACACCGGGGAGCTGTTTTTT
CASSFRGQNTGELFF
>TRBV27|.|once|TRBJ2-1
TGTGCCAGCAGTTGGGACTTTCCCTACAATGAGCAGTTCTTC
CASSWDFPYNEQFF
>TRBV4-1|.|.|TRBJ2-5
TGCGCCAGCAGCCCGATCGGACAGGGAGGGAGCTTGGAGACCCAGTACTTC
CASSPIGQGGSLETQYF
>TRBV15|.|.|TRBJ2-3
TGTGCCACCAGCCCTCGGAGCCATTCTAGCACAGATACGCAGTATTTT
CATSPRSHSSTDTQYF
>TRBV27|.|.|TRBJ2-1
TGTGCCAGCAGTTTATACGGTCCTGGTGAGCAGTTCTTC
CASSLYGPGEQFF
>TRBV6-1|.|.|TRBJ1-4
TGTGCCAGCAGTGAAGTATCGTTTAGGAGGGCTGGGGATGAAAAACTGTTTTTT
CASSEVSFRRAGDEKLFF
>TRBV7-7|.|.|TRBJ2-1
TGTGCCAGCAGCTTAGCCGGCTCCTACAATGAGCAGTTCTTC
CASSLAGSYNEQFF
>TRBV5-1|TRBD2|.|TRBJ2-3
TGCGCCAGCAGCCTGGGGGGACTAGTTAGTTCAGATACGCAGTATTTT
CASSLGGLVSSDTQYF
>TRBV6-6|.|.|TRBJ1-3
TGTGCCGGCAGCTACTCGTACTACCCTGACAGGTCCGCTCCGGGAAACACCATATATTTT
CAGSYSYYPDRSAPGNTIYF
>TRBV6-2/TRBV6-3|.|.|TRBJ2-5
TGTGCCAGCAGTTACTCCGTCCTGGAGACCCAGTACTTC
CASSYSVLETQYF
>TRBV5-1|TRBD2|.|TRBJ2-3
TGCGCCAGCAGCTTTTGGGATAGCGGGGGGGCAGATACGCAGTATTTT
CASSFWDSGGADTQYF
>TRBV14|TRBD2|few|TRBJ2-5
TGTGCCAGCAGCCGATCCGCTAGCGGGGGTTGGACCCAGTACTTC
CASSRSASGGWTQYF
>TRBV9|.|.|TRBJ1-1
TGTGCCAGCAGCGTAGAGCAGGACAGCCCGATTACTGAAGCTTTCTTT
CASSVEQDSPITEAFF
>TRBV7-9|TRBD1|once|TRBJ1-1
TGTGCCAGCAGCTTAGATAAGGGGGCCATGGGCACTGAAGCTTTCTTT
CASSLDKGAMGTEAFF
>TRBV11-2|.|.|TRBJ1-1
TGTGCCAGCAGCTTAGTCGGGGTGGCGAACACTGAAGCTTTCTTT
CASSLVGVANTEAFF
>TRBV7-9|TRBD1|few|TRBJ2-2
TGTGCCAGCGAGGGACAGGACACGAACACCGGGGAGCTGTTTTTT
CASEGQDTNTGELFF
>TRBV20-1|.|.|TRBJ2-1
TGCAGTGCTAGTGATCCGGACATCAATGAGCAGTTCTTC
CSASDPDINEQFF
>TRBV7-6|TRBD2|.|TRBJ2-7
TGTGCCAGCAGCTCCGGGGGGGGCGAGCAGTACTTC
CASSSGGGEQYF
>TRBV11-2|.|.|TRBJ2-1
TGTGCCAGCAGCCAGAGATTGCAGGGTGGCTACAATGAGCAGTTCTTC
CASSQRLQGGYNEQFF
>TRBV27|TRBD2|.|TRBJ2-7
TGTGCCAGCAGCGGGGGGGCCCTCGAGCAGTACTTC
CASSGGALEQYF
>TRBV11-3|.|.|TRBJ2-2
TGTGCCAGCAGCTTAGTGGCGGGGTCCGGGGAGCTGTTTTTT
CASSLVAGSGELFF
>TRBV7-8|.|few|TRBJ1-5
TGTGCCAGCAGCTTATTCAGGGGACTAAATCAGCCCCAGCATTTT
CASSLFRGLNQPQHF
>TRBV9|.|.|TRBJ2-1
TGTGCCAGCAGCACCCCGAGACTAGGTGACTACAATGAGCAGTTCTTC
CASSTPRLGDYNEQFF
>TRBV5-4|.|.|TRBJ1-1
TGTGCCAGCAGCTTGGCAGTCCACCACAATCAGGGGAACACTGAAGCTTTCTTT
CASSLAVHHNQGNTEAFF
>TRBV30|.|.|TRBJ1-1
TGTGCCTTAGACAGGTACACTGAAGCTTTCTTT
CALDRYTEAFF
>TRBV4-2|TRBD1|.|TRBJ2-1
TGTGCCAGCAGCCAATCCGGGACAGCGGCCTACAATGAGCAGTTCTTC
CASSQSGTAAYNEQFF
>TRBV19|.|.|TRBJ2-1
TGTGCCAGTAGGGGGGGTATCTTCTCGAGCGGTCTTCCTGAGCAGTTCTTC
CASRGGIFSSGLPEQFF
>TRBV2|TRBD2|.|TRBJ2-5
TGTGCCAGCAGTCGGTCGGGACTAGCTGAGGAGACCCAGTACTTC
CASSRSGLAEETQYF
>TRBV5-4|TRBD1|.|TRBJ2-7
TGTGCCAGCAGCTCGGGAGACAGGGGGCGAACCTACGAGCAGTACTTC
CASSSGDRGRTYEQYF
>TRBV2|.|.|TRBJ2-7
TGTGCCAGCAGTGACTACGGCTACGAGCAGTACTTC
CASSDYGYEQYF
>TRBV5-1|TRBD1|.|TRBJ2-1
TGCGCCAGCAGCTATCCGGACAGGGGGAATGAGCAGTTCTTC
CASSYPDRGNEQFF
>TRBV28|.|.|TRBJ2-1
TGTGCCAGCAGGAGACTAGGCCGCCCGTTCTTC
CASRRLGRPFF
>TRBV9|TRBD2|.|TRBJ2-3
TGTGCCAGCAGCGTAGGCGGCGGGGGGAAGGAAGATACGCAGTATTTT
CASSVGGGGKEDTQYF
>TRBV6-5|TRBD1|.|TRBJ2-7
TGTGCCAGCAGTTACTCTCGGGACAGTCGCTACGAGCAGTACTTC
CASSYSRDSRYEQYF
>TRBV27|TRBD1|.|TRBJ2-7
TGTGCCAGCAGCCGTACCGGGACAGGGTACGAGCAGTACTTC
CASSRTGTGYEQYF
>TRBV28|.|.|TRBJ2-7
TGTGCCAGCAGTTTATTGGCAGGAAATTCCTACGAGCAGTACTTC
CASSLLAGNSYEQYF
>TRBV10-3|TRBD1|.|TRBJ2-5
TGTGCCATCAGAGACGACAGGGCGCAAGAGACCCAGTACTTC
CAIRDDRAQETQYF
>TRBV6-6|.|.|TRBJ1-5
TGTGCCAGCAGTTACTCTGCTGGGGGCGCGCAGCCCCAGCATTTT
CASSYSAGGAQPQHF